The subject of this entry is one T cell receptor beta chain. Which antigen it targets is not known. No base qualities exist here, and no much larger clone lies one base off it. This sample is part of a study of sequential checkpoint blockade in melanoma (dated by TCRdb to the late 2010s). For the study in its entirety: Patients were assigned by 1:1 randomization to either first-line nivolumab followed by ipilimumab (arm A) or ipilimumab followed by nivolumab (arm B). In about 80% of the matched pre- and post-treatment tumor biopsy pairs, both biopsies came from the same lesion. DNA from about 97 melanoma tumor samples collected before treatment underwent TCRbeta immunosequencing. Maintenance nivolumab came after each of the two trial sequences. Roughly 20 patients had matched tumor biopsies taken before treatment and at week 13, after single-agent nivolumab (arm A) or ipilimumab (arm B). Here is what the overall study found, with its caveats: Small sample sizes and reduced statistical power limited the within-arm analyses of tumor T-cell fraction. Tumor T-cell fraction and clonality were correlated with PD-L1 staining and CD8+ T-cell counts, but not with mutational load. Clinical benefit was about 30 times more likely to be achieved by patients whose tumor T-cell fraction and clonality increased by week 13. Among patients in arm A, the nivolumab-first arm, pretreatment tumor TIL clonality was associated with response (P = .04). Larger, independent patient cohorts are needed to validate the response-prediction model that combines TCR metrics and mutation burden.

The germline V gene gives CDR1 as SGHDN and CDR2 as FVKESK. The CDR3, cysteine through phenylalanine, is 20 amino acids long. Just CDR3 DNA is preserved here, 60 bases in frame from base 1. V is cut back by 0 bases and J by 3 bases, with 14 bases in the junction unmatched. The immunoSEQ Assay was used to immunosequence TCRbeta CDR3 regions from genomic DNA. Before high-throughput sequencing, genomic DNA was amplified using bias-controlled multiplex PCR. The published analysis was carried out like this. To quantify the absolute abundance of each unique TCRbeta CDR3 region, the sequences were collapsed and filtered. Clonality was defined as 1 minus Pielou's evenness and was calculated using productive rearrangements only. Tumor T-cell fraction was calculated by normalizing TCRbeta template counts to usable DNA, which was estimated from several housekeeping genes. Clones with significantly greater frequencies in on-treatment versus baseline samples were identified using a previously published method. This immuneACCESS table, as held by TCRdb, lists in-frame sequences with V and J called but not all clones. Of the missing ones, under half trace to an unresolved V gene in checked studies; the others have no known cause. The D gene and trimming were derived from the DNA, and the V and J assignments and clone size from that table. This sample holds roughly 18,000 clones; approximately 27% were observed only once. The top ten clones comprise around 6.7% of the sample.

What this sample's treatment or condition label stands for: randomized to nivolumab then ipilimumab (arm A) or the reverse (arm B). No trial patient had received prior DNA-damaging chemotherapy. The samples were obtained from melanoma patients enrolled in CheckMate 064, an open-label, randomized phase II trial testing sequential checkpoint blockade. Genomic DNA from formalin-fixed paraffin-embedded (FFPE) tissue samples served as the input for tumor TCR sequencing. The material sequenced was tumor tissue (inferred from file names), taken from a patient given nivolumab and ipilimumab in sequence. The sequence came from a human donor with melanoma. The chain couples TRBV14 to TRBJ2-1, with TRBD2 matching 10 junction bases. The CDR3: CASSQEVWASGRGVYNEQFF. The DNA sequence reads TGTGCCAGCAGCCAAGAGGTTTGGGCTAGCGGGAGAGGGGTCTACAATGAGCAGTTCTTC.